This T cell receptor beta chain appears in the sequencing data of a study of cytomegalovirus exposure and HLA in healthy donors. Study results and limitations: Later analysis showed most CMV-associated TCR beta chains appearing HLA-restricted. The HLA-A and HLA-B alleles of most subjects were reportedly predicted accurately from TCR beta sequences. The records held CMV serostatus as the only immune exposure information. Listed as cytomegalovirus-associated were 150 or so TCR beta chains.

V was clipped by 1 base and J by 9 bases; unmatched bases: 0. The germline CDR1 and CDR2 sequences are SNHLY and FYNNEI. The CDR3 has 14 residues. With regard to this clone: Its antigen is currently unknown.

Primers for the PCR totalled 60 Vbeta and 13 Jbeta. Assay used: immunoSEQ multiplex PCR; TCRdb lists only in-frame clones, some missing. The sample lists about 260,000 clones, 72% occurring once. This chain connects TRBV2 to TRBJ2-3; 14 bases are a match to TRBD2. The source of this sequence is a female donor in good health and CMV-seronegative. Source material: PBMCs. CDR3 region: CASSEGTSGRTQYF. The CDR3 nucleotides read TGTGCCAGCAGTGAAGGGACTAGCGGGAGGACGCAGTATTTT.